The clone carrying this T cell receptor beta chain appeared a single time. The sample contains more than one DNA sequence encoding this CDR3. The data originate from a study of memory CD4+ T cells and cytomegalovirus serostatus. Method: immunoSEQ multiplex PCR; TCRdb's copy keeps in-frame clones and lacks some. This sample carries just over 40,000 clones, more than 75% of them seen once, and the ten largest clones take around 0.72%. V shed 1 base and J shed 4 bases, with 6 bases lying between them. The CDR3 has 13 residues. Germline CDR1 reads SGHTA; CDR2 reads FQGNSA. Single viable CD3+CD4+CD8-CD45RO+ cells were sorted as the memory CD4+ T cells.

Sequenced sample: memory CD4+ T cells from blood. The clonotype comes from an adult in good health and CMV-seronegative. This rearrangement joins TRBV7-2 to TRBJ2-3; D gene unclear. The CDR3 nucleotides are TGTGCCAGCAGCTTAGGTGGGGCAGATACGCAGTATTTT. Protein product: CASSLGGADTQYF.